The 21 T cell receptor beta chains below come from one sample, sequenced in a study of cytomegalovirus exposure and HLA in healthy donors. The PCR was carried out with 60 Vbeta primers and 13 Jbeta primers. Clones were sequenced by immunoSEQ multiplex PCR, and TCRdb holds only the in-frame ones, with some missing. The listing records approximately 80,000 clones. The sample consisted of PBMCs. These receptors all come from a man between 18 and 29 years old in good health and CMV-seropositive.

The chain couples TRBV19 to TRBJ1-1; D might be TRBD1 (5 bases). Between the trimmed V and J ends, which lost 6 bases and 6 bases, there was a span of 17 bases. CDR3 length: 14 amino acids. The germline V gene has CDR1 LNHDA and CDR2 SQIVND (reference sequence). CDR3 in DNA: TGTGCCAGTAGCCGGACATCAGGCCTCTCTGAAGCTTTCTTT. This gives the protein CASSRTSGLSEAFF. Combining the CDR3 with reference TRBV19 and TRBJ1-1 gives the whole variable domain DGGITQSPKYLFRKEGQNVTLSCEQNLNHDAMYWYRQDPGQGLRLIYYSQIVNDFQKGDIAEGYSVSREKKESFPLTVTSAQKNPTAFYLCASSRTSGLSEAFFGQGTRLTVV.

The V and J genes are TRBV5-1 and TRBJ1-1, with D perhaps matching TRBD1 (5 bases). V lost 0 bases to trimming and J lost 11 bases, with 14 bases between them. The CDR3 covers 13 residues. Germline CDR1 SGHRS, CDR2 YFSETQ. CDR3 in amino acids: CASSLDAARGAFF. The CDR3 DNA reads TGCGCCAGCAGCTTGGATGCGGCTCGGGGGGCTTTCTTT.

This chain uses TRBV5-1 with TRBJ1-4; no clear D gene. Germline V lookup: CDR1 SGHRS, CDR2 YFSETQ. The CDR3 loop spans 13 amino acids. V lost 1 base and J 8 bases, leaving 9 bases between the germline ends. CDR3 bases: TGCGCCAGCAGCTTGAACGGGGTCGAAAAACTGTTTTTT. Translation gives CASSLNGVEKLFF.

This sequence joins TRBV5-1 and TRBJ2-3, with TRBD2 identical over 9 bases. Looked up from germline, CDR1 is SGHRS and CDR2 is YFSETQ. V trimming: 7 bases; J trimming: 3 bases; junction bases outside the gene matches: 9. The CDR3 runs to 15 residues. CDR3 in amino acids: CASAVAGDWTDTQYF. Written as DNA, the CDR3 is TGCGCCAGCGCGGTAGCGGGAGATTGGACAGATACGCAGTATTTT.

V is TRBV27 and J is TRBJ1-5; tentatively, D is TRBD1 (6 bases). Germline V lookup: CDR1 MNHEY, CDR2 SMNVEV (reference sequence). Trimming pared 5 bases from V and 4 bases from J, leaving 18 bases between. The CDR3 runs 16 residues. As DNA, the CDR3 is TGTGCCAGCAGTAAGGGGATACAGGGCGGGAATCAGCCCCAGCATTTT. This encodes CASSKGIQGGNQPQHF.

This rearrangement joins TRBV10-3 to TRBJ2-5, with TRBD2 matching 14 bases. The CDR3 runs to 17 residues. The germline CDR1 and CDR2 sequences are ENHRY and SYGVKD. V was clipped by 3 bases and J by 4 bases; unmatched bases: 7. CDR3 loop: CAISDGTTSGRGETQYF. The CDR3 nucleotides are TGTGCCATCAGTGATGGGACGACTAGCGGGAGGGGAGAGACCCAGTACTTC.

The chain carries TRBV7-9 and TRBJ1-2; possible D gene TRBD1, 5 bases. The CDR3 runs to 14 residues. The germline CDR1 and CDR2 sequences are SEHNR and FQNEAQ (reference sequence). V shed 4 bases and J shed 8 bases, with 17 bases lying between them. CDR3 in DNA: TGTGCCAGCAGCTCCGGGTGGGCCCAGGGCGGCTACACCTTC. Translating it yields CASSSGWAQGGYTF.

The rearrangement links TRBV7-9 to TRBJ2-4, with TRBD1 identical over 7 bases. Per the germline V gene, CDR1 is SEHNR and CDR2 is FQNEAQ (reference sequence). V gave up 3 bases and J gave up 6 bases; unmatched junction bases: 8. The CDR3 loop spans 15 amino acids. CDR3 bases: TGTGCCAGCAGCTTCGTAGGGGGCGAGGGAAACATTCAGTACTTC. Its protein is CASSFVGGEGNIQYF.

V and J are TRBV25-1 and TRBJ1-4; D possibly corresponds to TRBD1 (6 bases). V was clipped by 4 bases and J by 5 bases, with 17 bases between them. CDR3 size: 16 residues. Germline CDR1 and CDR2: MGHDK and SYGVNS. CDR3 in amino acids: CASSAPPGGPNEKLFF. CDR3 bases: TGTGCCAGCAGTGCCCCCCCGGGGGGCCCAAATGAAAAACTGTTTTTT.

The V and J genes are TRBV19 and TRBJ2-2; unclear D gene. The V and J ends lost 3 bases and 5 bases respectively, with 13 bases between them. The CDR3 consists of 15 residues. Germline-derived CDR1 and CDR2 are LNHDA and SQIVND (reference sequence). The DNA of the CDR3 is TGTGCCAGTAGTATGAGCCAGGATGGGACCGGGGAGCTGTTTTTT. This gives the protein CASSMSQDGTGELFF.

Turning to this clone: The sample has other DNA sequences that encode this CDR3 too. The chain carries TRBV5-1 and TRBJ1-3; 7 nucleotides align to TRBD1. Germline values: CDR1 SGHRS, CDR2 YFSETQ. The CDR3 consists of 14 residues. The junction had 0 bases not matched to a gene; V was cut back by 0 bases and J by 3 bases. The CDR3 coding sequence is TGCGCCAGCAGCTTGGGGACAGGTGGAAACACCATATATTTT. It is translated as CASSLGTGGNTIYF.

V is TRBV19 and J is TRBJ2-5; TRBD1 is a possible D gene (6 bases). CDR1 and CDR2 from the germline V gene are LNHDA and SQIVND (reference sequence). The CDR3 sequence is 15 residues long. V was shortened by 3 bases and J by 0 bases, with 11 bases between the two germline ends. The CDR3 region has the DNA TGTGCCAGTAGTATTTGGCAGGGGAACCAAGAGACCCAGTACTTC. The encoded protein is CASSIWQGNQETQYF.

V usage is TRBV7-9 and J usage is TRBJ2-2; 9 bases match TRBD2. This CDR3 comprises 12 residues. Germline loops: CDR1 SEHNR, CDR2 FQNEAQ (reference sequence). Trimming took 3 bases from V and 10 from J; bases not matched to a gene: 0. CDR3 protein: CASSLGLAELFF. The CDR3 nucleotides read TGTGCCAGCAGCTTGGGACTAGCGGAGCTGTTTTTT.

Here the CDR3 DNA reads TGTGCCAGCAAGACGACAGGGCCCTTGAAGGAGCAGTACTTC. Its translation is CASKTTGPLKEQYF. This chain links TRBV7-3 with TRBJ2-7, with 7 positions matching TRBD1. Trimming cost V 7 bases and J 7 bases; bases outside gene matches: 13. The germline V gene has CDR1 SGHTA and CDR2 FQGTGA. The CDR3 length is 14 residues.

The CDR3 protein is CASSSSGTGGEEPQHF. The CDR3 coding sequence is TGTGCCAGCAGTTCCTCGGGGACAGGGGGAGAGGAGCCCCAGCATTTT. The chain joins TRBV27 to TRBJ1-5; 11 bases fit TRBD1. Germline V gene sequence: CDR1 MNHEY, CDR2 SMNVEV (reference sequence). After removal of 4 bases from V and 8 bases from J, the junction contained 10 bases not matched to a gene. The CDR3 runs 16 residues.

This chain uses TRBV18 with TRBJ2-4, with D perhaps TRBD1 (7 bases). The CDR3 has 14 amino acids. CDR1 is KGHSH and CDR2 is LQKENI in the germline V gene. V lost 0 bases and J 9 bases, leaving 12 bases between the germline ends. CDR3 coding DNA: TGTGCCAGCTCACCACCGGCGGGACAGATCATTCAGTACTTC. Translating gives CASSPPAGQIIQYF.

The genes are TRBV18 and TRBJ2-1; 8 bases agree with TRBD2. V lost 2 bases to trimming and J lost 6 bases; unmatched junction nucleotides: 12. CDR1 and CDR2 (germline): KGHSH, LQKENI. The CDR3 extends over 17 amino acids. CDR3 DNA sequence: TGTGCCAGCTCACCATCCTCGGGAGGGCCGGGGGGCAATGAGCAGTTCTTC. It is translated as CASSPSSGGPGGNEQFF.

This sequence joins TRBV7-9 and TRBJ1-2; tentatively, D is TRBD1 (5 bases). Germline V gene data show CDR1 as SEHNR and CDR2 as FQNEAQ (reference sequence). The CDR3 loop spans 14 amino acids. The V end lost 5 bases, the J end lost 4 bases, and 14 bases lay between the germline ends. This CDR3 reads CASSKGAGIYGYTF. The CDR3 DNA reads TGTGCCAGCAGCAAAGGGGCAGGGATCTATGGCTACACCTTC.

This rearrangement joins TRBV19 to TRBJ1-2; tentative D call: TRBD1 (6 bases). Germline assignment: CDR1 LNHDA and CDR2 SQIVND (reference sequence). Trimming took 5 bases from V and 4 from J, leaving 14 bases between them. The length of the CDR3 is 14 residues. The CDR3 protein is CASSGQLESYGYTF. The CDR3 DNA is TGTGCCAGTAGTGGACAGCTTGAATCCTATGGCTACACCTTC. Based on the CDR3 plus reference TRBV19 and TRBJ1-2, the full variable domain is DGGITQSPKYLFRKEGQNVTLSCEQNLNHDAMYWYRQDPGQGLRLIYYSQIVNDFQKGDIAEGYSVSREKKESFPLTVTSAQKNPTAFYLCASSGQLESYGYTFGSGTRLTVV.

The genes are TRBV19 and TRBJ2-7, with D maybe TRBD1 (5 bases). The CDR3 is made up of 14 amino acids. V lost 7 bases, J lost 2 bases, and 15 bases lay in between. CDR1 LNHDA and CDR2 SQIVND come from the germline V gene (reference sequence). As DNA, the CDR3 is TGTGCCAGTACCCTGACAGCCTCCACCTACGAGCAGTACTTC. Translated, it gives CASTLTASTYEQYF.

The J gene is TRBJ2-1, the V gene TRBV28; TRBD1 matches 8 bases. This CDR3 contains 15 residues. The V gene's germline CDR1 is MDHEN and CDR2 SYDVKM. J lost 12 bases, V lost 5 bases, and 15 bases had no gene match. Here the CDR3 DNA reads TGTGCCAGCAGTCCCCAGGACAGGGTACGAGGGGTGCAGTTCTTC. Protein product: CASSPQDRVRGVQFF.